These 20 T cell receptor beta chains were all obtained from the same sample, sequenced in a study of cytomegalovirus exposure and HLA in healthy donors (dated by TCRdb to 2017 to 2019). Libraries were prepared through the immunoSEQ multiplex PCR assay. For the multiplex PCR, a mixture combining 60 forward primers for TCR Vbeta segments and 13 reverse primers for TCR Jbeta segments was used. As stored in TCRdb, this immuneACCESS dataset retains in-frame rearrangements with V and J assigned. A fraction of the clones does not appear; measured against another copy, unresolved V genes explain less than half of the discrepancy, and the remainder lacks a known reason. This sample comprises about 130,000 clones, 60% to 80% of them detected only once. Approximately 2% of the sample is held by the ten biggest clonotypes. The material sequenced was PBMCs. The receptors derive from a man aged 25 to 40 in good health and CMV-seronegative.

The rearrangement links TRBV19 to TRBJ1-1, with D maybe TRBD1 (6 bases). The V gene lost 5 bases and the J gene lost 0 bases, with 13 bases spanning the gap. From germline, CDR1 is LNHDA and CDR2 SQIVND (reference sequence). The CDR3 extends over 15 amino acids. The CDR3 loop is CASSPWTELNTEAFF. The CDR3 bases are TGTGCCAGTAGTCCTTGGACAGAACTGAACACTGAAGCTTTCTTT.

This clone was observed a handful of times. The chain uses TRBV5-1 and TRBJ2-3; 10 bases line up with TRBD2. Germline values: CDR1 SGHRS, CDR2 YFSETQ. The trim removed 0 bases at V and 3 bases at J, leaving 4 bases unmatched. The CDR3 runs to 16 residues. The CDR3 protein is CASSLVASGSTDTQYF. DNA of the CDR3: TGCGCCAGCAGCTTGGTGGCTAGCGGGAGTACAGATACGCAGTATTTT.

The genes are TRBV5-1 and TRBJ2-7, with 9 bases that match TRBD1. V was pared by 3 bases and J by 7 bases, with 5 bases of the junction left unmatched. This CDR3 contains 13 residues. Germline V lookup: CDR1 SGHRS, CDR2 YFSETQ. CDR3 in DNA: TGCGCCAGCAGCTCACAGGGGGCTGGGGAGCAGTACTTC. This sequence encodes CASSSQGAGEQYF. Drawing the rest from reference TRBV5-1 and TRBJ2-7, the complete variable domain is KAGVTQTPRYLIKTRGQQVTLSCSPISGHRSVSWYQQTPGQGLQFLFEYFSETQRNKGNFPGRFSGRQFSNSRSEMNVSTLELGDSALYLCASSSQGAGEQYFGPGTRLTVT.

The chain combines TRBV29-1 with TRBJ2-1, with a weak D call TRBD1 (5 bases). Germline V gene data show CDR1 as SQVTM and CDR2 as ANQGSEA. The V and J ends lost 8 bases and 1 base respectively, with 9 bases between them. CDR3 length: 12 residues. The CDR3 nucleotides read TGCAGCTTAGGGGCATCCTACAATGAGCAGTTCTTC. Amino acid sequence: CSLGASYNEQFF.

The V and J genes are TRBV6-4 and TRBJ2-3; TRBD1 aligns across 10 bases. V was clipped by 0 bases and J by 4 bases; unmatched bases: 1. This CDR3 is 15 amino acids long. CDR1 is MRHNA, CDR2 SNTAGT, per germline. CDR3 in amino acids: CASSDSTGGADTQYF. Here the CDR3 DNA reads TGTGCCAGCAGTGACTCGACAGGGGGCGCAGATACGCAGTATTTT.

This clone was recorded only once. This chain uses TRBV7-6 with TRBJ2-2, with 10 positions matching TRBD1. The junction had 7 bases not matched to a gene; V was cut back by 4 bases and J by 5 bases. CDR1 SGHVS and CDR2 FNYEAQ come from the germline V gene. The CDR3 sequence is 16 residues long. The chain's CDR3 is CASSSSWDRGTGELFF. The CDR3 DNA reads TGTGCCAGCAGCTCATCCTGGGACAGGGGAACCGGGGAGCTGTTTTTT.

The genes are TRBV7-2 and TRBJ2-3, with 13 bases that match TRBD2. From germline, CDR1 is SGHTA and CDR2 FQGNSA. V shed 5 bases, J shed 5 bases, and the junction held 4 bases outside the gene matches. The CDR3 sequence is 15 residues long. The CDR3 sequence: CASSRRTSGRDTQYF. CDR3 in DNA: TGTGCCAGCAGCAGAAGGACTAGCGGGAGAGATACGCAGTATTTT.

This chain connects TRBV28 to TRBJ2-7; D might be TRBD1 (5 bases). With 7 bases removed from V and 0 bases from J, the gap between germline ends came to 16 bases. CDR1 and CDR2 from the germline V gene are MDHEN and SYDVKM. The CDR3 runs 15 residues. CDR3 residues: CASTSQGPNSYEQYF. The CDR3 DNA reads TGTGCCAGCACATCTCAGGGCCCAAACTCCTACGAGCAGTACTTC.

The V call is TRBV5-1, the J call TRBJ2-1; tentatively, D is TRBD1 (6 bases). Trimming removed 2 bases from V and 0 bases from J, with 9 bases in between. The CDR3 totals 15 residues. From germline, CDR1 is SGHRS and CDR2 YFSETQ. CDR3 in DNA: TGCGCCAGCAGCTTCCGGACAGACTCCTACAATGAGCAGTTCTTC. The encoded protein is CASSFRTDSYNEQFF.

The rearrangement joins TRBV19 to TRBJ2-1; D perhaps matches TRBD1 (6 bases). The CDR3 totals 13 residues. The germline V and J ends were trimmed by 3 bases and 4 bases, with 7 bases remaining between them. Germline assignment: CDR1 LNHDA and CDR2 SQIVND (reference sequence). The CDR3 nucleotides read TGTGCCAGTAGTATTCAGGGGTACAATGAGCAGTTCTTC. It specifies CASSIQGYNEQFF.

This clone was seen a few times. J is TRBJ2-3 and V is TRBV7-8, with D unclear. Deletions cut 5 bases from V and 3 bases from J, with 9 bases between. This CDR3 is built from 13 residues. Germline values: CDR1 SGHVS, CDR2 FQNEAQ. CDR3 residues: CASSPFGTDTQYF. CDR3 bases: TGTGCCAGCAGCCCCTTCGGGACAGATACGCAGTATTTT.

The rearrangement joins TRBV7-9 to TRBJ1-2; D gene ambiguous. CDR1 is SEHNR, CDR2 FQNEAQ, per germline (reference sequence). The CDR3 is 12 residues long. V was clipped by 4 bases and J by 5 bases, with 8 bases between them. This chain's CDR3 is CASSSGLYGYTF. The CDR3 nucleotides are TGTGCCAGCAGCTCGGGTCTTTATGGCTACACCTTC.

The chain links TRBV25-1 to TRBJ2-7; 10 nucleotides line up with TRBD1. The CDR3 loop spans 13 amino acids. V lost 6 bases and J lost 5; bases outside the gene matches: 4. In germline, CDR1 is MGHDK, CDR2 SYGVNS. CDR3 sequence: CASRTGTGDEQYF. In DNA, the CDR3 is TGTGCCAGCAGAACCGGGACAGGGGACGAGCAGTACTTC.

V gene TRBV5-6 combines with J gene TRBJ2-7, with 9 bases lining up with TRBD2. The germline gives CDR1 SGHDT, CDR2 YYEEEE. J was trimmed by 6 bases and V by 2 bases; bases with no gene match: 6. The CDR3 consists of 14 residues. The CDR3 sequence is CASSFGTSPGEQYF. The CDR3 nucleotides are TGTGCCAGCAGCTTTGGGACTAGCCCTGGCGAGCAGTACTTC.

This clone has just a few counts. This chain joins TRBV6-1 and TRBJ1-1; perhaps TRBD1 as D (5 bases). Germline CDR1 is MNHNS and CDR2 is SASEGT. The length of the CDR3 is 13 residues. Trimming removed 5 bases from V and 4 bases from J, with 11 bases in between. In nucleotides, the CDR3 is TGTGCCAGCAGTCTAACGGGGGGCACTGAAGCTTTCTTT. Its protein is CASSLTGGTEAFF.

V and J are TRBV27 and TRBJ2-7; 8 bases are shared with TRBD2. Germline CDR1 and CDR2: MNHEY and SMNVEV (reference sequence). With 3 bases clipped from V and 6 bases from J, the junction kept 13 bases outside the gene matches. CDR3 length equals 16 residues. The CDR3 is CASSFRSPLAGPEQYF. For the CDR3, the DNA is TGTGCCAGCAGTTTCCGTTCCCCCCTAGCGGGCCCCGAGCAGTACTTC.

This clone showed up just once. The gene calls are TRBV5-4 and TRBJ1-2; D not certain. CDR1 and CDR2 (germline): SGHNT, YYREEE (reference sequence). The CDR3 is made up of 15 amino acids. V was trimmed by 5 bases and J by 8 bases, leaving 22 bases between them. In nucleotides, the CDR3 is TGTGCCAGCAGTCAACCGACCGCCGAGGAGATAGGCTACACCTTC. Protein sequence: CASSQPTAEEIGYTF.

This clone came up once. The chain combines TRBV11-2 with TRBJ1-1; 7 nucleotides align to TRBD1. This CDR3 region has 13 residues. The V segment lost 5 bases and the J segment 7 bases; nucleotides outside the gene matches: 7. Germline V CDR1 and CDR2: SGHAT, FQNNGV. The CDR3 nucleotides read TGTGCCAGCAGCCCCTCTAGGGGGCATGAAGCTTTCTTT. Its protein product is CASSPSRGHEAFF.

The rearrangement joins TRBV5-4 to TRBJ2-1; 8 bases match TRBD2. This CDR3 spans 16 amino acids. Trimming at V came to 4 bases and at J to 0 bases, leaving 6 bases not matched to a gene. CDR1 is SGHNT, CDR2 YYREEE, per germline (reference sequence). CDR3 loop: CASSILSGSSYNEQFF. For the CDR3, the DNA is TGTGCCAGCAGCATACTAAGCGGGAGCTCCTACAATGAGCAGTTCTTC.

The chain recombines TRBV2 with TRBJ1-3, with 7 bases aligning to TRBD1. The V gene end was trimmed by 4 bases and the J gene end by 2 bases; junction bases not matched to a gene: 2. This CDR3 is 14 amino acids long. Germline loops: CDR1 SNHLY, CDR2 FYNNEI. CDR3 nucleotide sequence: TGTGCCAGCAGTGGGCAGGGGGCTGGAAACACCATATATTTT. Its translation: CASSGQGAGNTIYF.